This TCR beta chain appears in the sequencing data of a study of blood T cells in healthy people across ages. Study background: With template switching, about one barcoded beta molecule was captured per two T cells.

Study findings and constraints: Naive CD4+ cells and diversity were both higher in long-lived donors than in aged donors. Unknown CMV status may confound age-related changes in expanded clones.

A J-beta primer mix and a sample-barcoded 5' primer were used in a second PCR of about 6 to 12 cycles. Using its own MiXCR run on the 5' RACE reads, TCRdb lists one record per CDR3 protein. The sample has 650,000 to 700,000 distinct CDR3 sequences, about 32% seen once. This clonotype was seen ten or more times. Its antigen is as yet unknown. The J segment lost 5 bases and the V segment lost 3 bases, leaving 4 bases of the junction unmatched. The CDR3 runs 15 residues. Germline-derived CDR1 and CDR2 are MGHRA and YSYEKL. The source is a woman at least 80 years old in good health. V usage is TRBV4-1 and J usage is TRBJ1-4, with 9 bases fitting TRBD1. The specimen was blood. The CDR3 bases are TGCGCCAGCAGCCACCGGGACAGGGTAAATGAAAAACTGTTTTTT. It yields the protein CASSHRDRVNEKLFF.